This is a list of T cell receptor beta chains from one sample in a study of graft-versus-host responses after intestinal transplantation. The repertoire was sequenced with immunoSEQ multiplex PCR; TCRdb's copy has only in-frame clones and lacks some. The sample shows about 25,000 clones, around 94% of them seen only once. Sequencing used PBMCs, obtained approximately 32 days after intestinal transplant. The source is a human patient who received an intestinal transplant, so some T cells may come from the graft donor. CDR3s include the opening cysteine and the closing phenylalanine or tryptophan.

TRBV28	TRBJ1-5	CASSLTVNQPQHF
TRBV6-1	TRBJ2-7	CASSDYEQYF
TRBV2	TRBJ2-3	CASSELGRASSTDTQYF
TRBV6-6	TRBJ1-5	CASRDTGFNQPQHF
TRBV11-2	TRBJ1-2	CASSPFDRPNYGYTF
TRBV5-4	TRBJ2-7	CASSREGWTEQYF
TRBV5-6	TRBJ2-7	CASNSGTFYYEQYF
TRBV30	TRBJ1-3	CAWSDRSDTIYF
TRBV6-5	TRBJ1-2	CASRGGNYGYTF
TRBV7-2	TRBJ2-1	CASSFADSYNEQFF
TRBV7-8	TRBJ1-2	CASSRNEGYGYTF
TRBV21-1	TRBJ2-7	CASSKGQGEQYF
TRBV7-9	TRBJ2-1	CASSFQGWGTSQNEQFF
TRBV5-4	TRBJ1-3	CASSRDRAGNTIYF
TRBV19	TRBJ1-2	CASSMRGGNYGYTF
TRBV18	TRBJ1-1	CASSPSGNTEAFF
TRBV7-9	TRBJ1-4	CASSLGDRVTLNEKLFF
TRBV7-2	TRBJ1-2	CASSLGQGFGYTF
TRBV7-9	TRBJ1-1	CASSLAQGLNTEAFF
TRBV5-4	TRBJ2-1	CASSPGLAEVFNEQFF
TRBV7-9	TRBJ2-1	CASSYGLNEQFF
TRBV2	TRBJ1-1	CASSRQGTTEAFF
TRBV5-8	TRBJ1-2	CASSETGQTYGYTF
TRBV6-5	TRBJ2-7	CASSYSQGAGEQYF
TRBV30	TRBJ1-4	CAWSKRGATNEKLFF
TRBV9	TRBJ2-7	CASSATGTAYEQYF
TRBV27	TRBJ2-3	CASSLGSTDTQYF
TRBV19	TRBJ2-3	CASSIGRSTDTQYF
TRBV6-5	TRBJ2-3	CASSYVPGPTDTQYF
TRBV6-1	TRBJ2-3	CASSESEERHTQYF
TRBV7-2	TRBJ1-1	CASSSILGGAGAFF
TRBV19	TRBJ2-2	CASSMLNSGSVYWNTGELFF
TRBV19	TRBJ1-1	CASSIRRDRMNTEAFF
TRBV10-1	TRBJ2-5	CASSDGGRETQYF
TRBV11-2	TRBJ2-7	CASSFGGYEQYF
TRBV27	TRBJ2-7	CASSLPGNEQYF
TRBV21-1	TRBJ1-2	CASSRGQPLFYGYTF
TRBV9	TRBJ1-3	CASSVVDAHSGNTIYF
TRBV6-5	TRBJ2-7	CASSERGSEQYF
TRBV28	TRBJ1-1	CASNTPNTEAFF
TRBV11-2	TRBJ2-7	CASSLGTSYEQYF
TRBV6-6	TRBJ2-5	CASSGDGETQYF
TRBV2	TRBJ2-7	CASREVSGLADEQYF
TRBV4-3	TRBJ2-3	CASSQAINRGETDTQYF
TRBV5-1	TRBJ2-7	CASSLAGTYEQYF
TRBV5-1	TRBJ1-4	CASSAGQSNEKLFF
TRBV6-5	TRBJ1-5	CASNQGRNQPQHF
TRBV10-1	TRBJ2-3	CASSDRGDTQYF
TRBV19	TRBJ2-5	CANNRGRETQYF
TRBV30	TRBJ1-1	CAWSVLPGGTEAFF
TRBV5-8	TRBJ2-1	CASSPKVGWSSYNEQFF